This T cell receptor (beta chain) originates from a study of beta chain features in type 1 diabetes. Study-level information: Comparable age, gender and cell yields were observed in patients relative to healthy donors. Study results and caveats: Patients with type 1 diabetes carried fewer insertions and had more deletions at their VDJ junctions.

Investigators reverse transcribed all isolated RNA, so they sequenced expressed TCRB transcripts. An average around 3.3 million reads came from naive, central memory and regulatory T cell samples. Sequencing was performed with immunoSEQ multiplex PCR; in TCRdb, only in-frame clones are kept and a portion is missing. The sample carries about 150,000 clones, 40% to 55% recorded once. This clone has only a few counts. The antigen is unknown. V lost 1 base and J lost 4, with 19 bases in between. This CDR3 is built from 17 residues. CDR1 SGHTA and CDR2 FQGNSA come from the germline V gene. Every donor provided one heparinised blood draw, which averaged approximately 100 mL.

This rearrangement joins TRBV7-2 to TRBJ2-5, with D maybe TRBD1 (5 bases). Specimen: Tregs from blood. This sequence originates from a young man in good health. DNA for the CDR3: TGTGCCAGCAGCTTAGGGCAGGGTTGGAGTTTTAGAGAGACCCAGTACTTC. It is translated as CASSLGQGWSFRETQYF. The whole variable domain, filled in from reference TRBV7-2 and TRBJ2-5, reads GAGVSQSPSNKVTEKGKDVELRCDPISGHTALYWYRQSLGQGLEFLIYFQGNSAPDKSGLPSDRFSAERTGGSVSTLTIQRTQQEDSAVYLCASSLGQGWSFRETQYFGPGTRLLVL.